The 3 T cell receptor beta chains below all came from one sample that was sequenced in a study of T and B cells in COVID-19 patients (dated by TCRdb to the early 2020s). Genomic DNA extracted from blood was used in amounts of about 250-550 ng for amplification of TRB repertoires. Sequencing was carried out with an Illumina MiSeq. Multiplex PCR with BIOMED2 TRB-A/B primer pools was used to amplify TRB rearrangements. The public sequencing data were trimmed at Q25 with fastp and processed into clonotypes with MiXCR by TCRdb, which kept only in-frame beta chains. Rows with one shared CDR3 protein collapse into an entry with the most common genes and DNA. Present in this sample are fewer than 15,000 distinct CDR3 sequences, about 28% of which were seen just once. Of the sample, 7% to 8% falls within the top ten clones. The sequenced material came from blood. The receptor set was obtained from a human donor who had recovered from COVID-19.

This clonotype was seen a few times. V is TRBV19 and J is TRBJ1-4, with TRBD1 identical over 7 bases. Germline CDR1 LNHDA, CDR2 SQIVND (reference sequence). The V and J ends lost 6 bases and 2 bases, in that order; junction bases with no gene match: 6. This CDR3 has 15 residues. The CDR3 sequence: CASSPLGGTNEKLFF. CDR3 DNA: TGTGCCAGTAGCCCCCTAGGGGGCACTAATGAAAAACTGTTTTTT.

This clonotype was seen a handful of times. This chain links TRBV19 with TRBJ1-1; no firm D call. The CDR3 spans 14 residues. V shed 5 bases and J shed 7 bases, with 17 bases lying between them. Germline V gives CDR1 LNHDA, CDR2 SQIVND (reference sequence). The CDR3 coding sequence is TGTGCCAGTAGTTCAGGACCCTGGGGAGGTGAAGCTTTCTTT. Its protein product is CASSSGPWGGEAFF.

This clonotype was seen only once. A read error may explain this, as a much larger clone is one base away. The chain combines TRBV19 with TRBJ2-5, with D perhaps being TRBD1 or TRBD2 (6 bases each). Trimming stripped 6 bases from V and 3 bases from J, with 20 bases between. The germline V gene has CDR1 LNHDA and CDR2 SQIVND (reference sequence). This CDR3 spans 16 amino acids. The CDR3 reads CASRESTGATKETQYF. The DNA of the CDR3 is TGTGCCAGTAGGGAGTCGACGGGGGCGACCAAAGAGACCCAGTACTTC. The complete variable domain, with remaining parts taken from reference TRBV19 and TRBJ2-5, reads DGGITQSPKYLFRKEGQNVTLSCEQNLNHDAMYWYRQDPGQGLRLIYYSQIVNDFQKGDIAEGYSVSREKKESFPLTVTSAQKNPTAFYLCASRESTGATKETQYFGPGTRLLVL.